Described below is a single TCR beta chain sequence and its context. This sample was included in a study of cytomegalovirus exposure and HLA in healthy donors. The germline V gene encodes CDR1 SGHNT and CDR2 YENEEA. Trimming removed 6 bases from V and 0 bases from J, with 8 bases in between. The CDR3 totals 13 residues. This PCR relied on a set of 60 Vbeta primers and 13 Jbeta primers. Assay used: immunoSEQ multiplex PCR; TCRdb lists only in-frame clones, some missing. The sample includes approximately 120,000 clones. The chain has TRBV11-3 and TRBJ2-5; D gene unclear. The sequenced sample consisted of PBMCs. The receptor was isolated from a man in his forties in good health and CMV-seronegative. CDR3 residues: CASSYGYQETQYF. The CDR3 DNA reads as TGTGCCAGCAGTTACGGGTACCAAGAGACCCAGTACTTC.